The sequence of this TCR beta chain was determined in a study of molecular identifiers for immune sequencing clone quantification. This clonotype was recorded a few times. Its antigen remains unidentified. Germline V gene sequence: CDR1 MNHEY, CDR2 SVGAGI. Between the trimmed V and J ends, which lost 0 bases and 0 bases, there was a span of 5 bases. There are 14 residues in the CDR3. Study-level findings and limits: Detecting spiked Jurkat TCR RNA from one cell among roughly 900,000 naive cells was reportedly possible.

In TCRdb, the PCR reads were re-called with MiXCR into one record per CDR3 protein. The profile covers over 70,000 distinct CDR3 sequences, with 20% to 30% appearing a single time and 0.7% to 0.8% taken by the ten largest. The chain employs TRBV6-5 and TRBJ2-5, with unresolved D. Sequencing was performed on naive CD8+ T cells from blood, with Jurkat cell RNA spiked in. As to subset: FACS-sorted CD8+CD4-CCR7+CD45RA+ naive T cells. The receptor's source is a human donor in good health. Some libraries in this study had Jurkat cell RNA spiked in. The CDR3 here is CASSYSSDQETQYF. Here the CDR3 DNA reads TGTGCCAGCAGTTACTCCTCGGACCAAGAGACCCAGTACTTC.